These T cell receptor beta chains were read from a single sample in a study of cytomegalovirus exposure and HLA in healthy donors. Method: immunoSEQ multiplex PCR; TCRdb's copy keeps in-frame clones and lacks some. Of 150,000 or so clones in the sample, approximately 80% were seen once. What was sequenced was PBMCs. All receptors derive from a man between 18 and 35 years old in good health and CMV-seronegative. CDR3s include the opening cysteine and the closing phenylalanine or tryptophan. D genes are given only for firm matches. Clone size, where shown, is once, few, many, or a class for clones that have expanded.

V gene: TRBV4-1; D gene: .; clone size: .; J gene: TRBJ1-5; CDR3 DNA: TGCGCCAGCAGCCAAGACCCCGGGACTGCAAACCCTTATCAGCCCCAGCATTTT; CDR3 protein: CASSQDPGTANPYQPQHF
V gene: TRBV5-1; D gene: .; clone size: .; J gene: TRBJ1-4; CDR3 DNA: TGCGCCAGCAGCATTCGGGGGACGTCGGGTGAAAAACTGTTTTTT; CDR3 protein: CASSIRGTSGEKLFF
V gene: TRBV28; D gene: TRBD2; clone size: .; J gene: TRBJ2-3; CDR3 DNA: TGTGCCAGCAGTTACCACCTAGCTAAACGGGAGGGCCCGGAAGATACGCAGTATTTT; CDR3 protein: CASSYHLAKREGPEDTQYF
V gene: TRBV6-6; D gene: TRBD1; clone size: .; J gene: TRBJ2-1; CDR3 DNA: TGTGCCAGCGAACACCCAAAACAGGGGAGTGAGCAGTTCTTC; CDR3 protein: CASEHPKQGSEQFF
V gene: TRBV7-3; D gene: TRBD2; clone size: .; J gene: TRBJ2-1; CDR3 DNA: TGTGCCAGCAGCTTATTCGGGGGGACCTTCTCTCCCTACAATGAGCAGTTCTTC; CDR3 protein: CASSLFGGTFSPYNEQFF
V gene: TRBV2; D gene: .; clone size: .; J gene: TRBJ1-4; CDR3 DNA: TGTGCCAGCAGTGAAGCAATGGGGAGGAATGAAAAACTGTTTTTT; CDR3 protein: CASSEAMGRNEKLFF
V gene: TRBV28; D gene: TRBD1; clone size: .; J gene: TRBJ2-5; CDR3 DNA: TGTGCCAGCAGACAGGGGGCGCCGGAGACCCAGTACTTC; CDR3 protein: CASRQGAPETQYF
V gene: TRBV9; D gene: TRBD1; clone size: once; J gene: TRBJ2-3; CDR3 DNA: TGTGCCAGCAGCGTAGAGGGACAGGGAGGGGATACGCAGTATTTT; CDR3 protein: CASSVEGQGGDTQYF
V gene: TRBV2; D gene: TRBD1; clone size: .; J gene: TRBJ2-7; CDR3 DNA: TGTGCCAGCAGTGAATGGGCGTCAGGGGGCAAGGAGCAGTACTTC; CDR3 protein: CASSEWASGGKEQYF
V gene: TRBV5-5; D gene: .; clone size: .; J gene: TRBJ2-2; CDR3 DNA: TGTGCCAGCAGCACCCGCTCGTCAGGGGTTGGTGGGGAGCTGTTTTTT; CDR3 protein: CASSTRSSGVGGELFF
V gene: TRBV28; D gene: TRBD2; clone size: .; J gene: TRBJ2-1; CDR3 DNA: TGTGCCAGTCTAGGCGGGGAGGGCGGTAATGAGCAGTTCTTC; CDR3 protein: CASLGGEGGNEQFF
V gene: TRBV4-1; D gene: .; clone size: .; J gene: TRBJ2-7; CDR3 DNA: TGCGCCAGCAGACCGACTAGCTCCTACGAGCAGTACTTC; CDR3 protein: CASRPTSSYEQYF
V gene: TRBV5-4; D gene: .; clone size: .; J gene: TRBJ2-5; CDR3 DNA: TGTGCCAGCAGCTCCCGGCAGGGAAAAGAGACCCAGTACTTC; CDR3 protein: CASSSRQGKETQYF
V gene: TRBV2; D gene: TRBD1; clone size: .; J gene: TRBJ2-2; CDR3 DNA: TGTGCCAGCAGTCTTGACAGGGCAGGGAACACCGGGGAGCTGTTTTTT; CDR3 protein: CASSLDRAGNTGELFF